The T cell receptor (beta chain) described here comes from a study of OX40 agonist ivuxolimab in advanced cancers. Germline V gives CDR1 SGHRS, CDR2 YFSETQ. V gave up 6 bases and J gave up 5 bases; unmatched junction bases: 6. This CDR3 region has 13 residues. Sequencing used immunoSEQ multiplex PCR; TCRdb keeps in-frame clones, though not all of them. The table shows some 70,000 clones, with about 87% occurring only once. The rearrangement joins TRBV5-1 to TRBJ1-1; 8 nucleotides line up with TRBD1. The sample was CD4+ or CD8+ T cells sorted from blood, taken in a trial of the OX40 agonist ivuxolimab. The TCR comes from an adult with an advanced solid tumor such as melanoma, head and neck, liver or kidney cancer. Here the CDR3 reads CASTQGARTEAFF. The CDR3 DNA is TGCGCCAGCACGCAGGGGGCAAGGACTGAAGCTTTCTTT.